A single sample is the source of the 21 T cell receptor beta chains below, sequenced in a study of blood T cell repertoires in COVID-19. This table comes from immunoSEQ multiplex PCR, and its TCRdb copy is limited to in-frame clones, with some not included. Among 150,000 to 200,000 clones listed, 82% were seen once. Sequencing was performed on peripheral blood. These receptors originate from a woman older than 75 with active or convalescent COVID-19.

The CDR3 nucleotides read TGTGCCAGCAGCGATAGCGGGAGAGTCTACAATGAGCAGTTCTTC. Translating gives CASSDSGRVYNEQFF. The chain employs TRBV9 and TRBJ2-1, with 9 positions matching TRBD2. The CDR3 is made up of 15 amino acids. Germline V lookup: CDR1 SGDLS, CDR2 YYNGEE. Losses at the gene ends were 3 bases for V and 3 bases for J; bases not matched to a gene: 4.

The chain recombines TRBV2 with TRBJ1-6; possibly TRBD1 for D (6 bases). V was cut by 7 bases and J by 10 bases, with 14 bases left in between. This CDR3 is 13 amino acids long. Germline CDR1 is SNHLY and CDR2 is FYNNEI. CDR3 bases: TGTGCCAGCAACAGGGAGCGGCGCTCACCCCTCCACTTT. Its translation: CASNRERRSPLHF.

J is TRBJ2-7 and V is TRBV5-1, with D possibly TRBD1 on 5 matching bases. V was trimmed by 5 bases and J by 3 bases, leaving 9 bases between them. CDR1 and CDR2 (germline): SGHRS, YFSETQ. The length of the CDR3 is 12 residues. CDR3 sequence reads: CASRQENYEQYF. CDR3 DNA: TGCGCCAGCAGACAGGAGAACTACGAGCAGTACTTC.

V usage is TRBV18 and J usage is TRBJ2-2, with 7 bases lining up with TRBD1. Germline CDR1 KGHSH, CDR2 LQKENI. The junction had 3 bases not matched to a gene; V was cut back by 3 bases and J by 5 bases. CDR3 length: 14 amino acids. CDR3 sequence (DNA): TGTGCCAGCTCACCTGACAGGGTAACCGGGGAGCTGTTTTTT. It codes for CASSPDRVTGELFF.

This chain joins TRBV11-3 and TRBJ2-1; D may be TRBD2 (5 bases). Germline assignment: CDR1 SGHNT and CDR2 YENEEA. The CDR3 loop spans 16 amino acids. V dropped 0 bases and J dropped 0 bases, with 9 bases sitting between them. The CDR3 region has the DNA TGTGCCAGCAGCTTAGATTTGGCGGGCTCCTACAATGAGCAGTTCTTC. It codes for CASSLDLAGSYNEQFF.

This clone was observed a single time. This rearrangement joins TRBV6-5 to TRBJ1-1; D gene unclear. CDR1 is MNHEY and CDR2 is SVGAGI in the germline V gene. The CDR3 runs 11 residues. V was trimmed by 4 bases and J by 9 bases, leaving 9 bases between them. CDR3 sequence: CASSSGMQAFF. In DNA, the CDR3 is TGTGCCAGCAGTTCCGGGATGCAAGCTTTCTTT.

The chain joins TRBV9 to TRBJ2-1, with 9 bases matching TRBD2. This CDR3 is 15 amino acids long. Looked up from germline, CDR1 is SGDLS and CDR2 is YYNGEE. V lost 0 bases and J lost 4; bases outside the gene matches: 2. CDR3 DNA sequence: TGTGCCAGCAGCGTAGGACTAGCGGAGTACAATGAGCAGTTCTTC. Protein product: CASSVGLAEYNEQFF.

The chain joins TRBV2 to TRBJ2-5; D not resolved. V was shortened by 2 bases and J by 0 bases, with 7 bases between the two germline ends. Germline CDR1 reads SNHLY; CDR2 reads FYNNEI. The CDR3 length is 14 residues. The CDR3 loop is CASSELSYQETQYF. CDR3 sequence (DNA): TGTGCCAGCAGTGAACTATCCTACCAAGAGACCCAGTACTTC. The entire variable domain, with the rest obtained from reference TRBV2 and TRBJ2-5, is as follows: EPEVTQTPSHQVTQMGQEVILRCVPISNHLYFYWYRQILGQKVEFLVSFYNNEISEKSEIFDDQFSVERPDGSNFTLKIRSTKLEDSAMYFCASSELSYQETQYFGPGTRLLVL.

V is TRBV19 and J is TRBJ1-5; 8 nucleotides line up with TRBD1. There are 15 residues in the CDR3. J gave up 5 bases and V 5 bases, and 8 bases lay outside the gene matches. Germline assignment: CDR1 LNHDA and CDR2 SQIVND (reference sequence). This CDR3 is CASSLTGQGHQPQHF. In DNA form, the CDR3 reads TGTGCCAGTAGTCTAACCGGACAGGGCCATCAGCCCCAGCATTTT.

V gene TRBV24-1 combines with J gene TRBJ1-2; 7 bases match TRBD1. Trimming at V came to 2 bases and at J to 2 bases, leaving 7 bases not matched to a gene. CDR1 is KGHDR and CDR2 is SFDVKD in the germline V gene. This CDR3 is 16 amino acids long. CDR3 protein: CATSDSAGGMNYGYTF. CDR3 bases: TGTGCCACCAGTGATTCAGCAGGGGGAATGAACTATGGCTACACCTTC.

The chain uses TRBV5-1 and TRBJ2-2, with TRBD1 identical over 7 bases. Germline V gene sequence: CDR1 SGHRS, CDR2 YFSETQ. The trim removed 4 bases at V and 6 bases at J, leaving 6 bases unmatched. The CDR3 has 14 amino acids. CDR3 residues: CASSRRQGAGELFF. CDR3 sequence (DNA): TGCGCCAGCAGCCGGAGACAGGGAGCCGGGGAGCTGTTTTTT.

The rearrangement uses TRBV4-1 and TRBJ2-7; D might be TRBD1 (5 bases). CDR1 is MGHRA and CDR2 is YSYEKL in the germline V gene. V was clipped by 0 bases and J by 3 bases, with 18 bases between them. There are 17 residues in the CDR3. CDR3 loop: CASSQDLVAGNSYEQYF. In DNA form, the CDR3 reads TGCGCCAGCAGCCAAGATCTCGTAGCAGGGAACAGCTACGAGCAGTACTTC.

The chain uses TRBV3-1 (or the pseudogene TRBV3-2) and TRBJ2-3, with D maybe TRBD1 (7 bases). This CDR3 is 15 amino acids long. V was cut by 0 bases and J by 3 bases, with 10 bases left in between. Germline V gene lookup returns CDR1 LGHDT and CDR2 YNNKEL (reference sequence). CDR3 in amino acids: CASSQDPGGTDTQYF. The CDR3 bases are TGTGCCAGCAGCCAAGATCCAGGGGGGACAGATACGCAGTATTTT.

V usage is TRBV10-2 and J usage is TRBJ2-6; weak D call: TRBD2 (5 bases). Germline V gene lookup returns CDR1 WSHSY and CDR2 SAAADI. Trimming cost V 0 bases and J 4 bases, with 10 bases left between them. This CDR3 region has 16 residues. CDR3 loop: CASSESIGVGANVLTF. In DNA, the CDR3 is TGCGCCAGCAGTGAGTCGATCGGGGTCGGGGCCAACGTCCTGACTTTC.

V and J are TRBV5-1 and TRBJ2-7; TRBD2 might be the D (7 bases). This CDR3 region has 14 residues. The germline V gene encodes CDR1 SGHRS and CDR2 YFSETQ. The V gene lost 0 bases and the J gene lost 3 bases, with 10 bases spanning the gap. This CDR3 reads CASSLVGGLYEQYF. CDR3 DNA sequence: TGCGCCAGCAGCTTGGTCGGGGGGCTCTACGAGCAGTACTTC.

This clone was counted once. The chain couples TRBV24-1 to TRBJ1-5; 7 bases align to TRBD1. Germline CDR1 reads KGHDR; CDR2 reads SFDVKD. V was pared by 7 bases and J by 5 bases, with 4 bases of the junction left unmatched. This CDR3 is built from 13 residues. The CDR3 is CATSGQADQPQHF. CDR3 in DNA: TGTGCCACCAGCGGACAGGCTGATCAGCCCCAGCATTTT.

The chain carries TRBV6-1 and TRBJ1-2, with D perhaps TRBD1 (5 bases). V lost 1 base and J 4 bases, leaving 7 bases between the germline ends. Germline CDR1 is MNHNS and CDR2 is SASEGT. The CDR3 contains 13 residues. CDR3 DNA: TGTGCCAGCAGTGAAGGACAGAGCTATGGCTACACCTTC. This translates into CASSEGQSYGYTF.

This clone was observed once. The DNA of the CDR3 is TGTGCCAGCAGTCCTCCGGGATTCCTTTACACTGAAGCTTTCTTT. Translated, it gives CASSPPGFLYTEAFF. V and J are TRBV28 and TRBJ1-1; D call uncertain. V lost 5 bases to trimming and J lost 3 bases, with 16 bases between them. CDR1 and CDR2 from the germline V gene are MDHEN and SYDVKM. CDR3 size: 15 residues.

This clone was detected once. The CDR3 here is CASSLDATGATNEKLFF. For the CDR3, the DNA is TGTGCCAGCAGCTTAGACGCGACAGGGGCAACTAATGAAAAACTGTTTTTT. V usage is TRBV11-2 and J usage is TRBJ1-4, with 8 bases aligning to TRBD1. J gave up 0 bases and V 0 bases, and 3 bases lay outside the gene matches. The CDR3 length is 17 residues. Germline V gene data show CDR1 as SGHAT and CDR2 as FQNNGV.

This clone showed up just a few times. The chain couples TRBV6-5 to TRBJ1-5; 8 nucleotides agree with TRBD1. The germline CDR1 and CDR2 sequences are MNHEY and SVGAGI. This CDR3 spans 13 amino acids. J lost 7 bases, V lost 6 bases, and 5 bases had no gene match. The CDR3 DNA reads TGTGCCAGCAGCTCAGGGGGCTGGCAGCCCCAGCATTTT. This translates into CASSSGGWQPQHF.

The CDR3: CASSVGPAGHNEQFF. CDR3 in DNA: TGTGCCAGCAGCGTAGGGCCAGCGGGTCACAATGAGCAGTTCTTC. The chain recombines TRBV9 with TRBJ2-1, with a possible D match to TRBD2 (6 bases). This CDR3 is built from 15 residues. V was clipped by 0 bases and J by 5 bases, with 12 bases between them. Germline V lookup: CDR1 SGDLS, CDR2 YYNGEE.